This T cell receptor (beta chain) came from a study of blood T cell repertoires in COVID-19 (dated by TCRdb to about 2020). General notes on the study: Collaborator samples came from the United States, Italy and Spain and covered acute and convalescent phases of COVID-19. The material from the prospective study consisted of cDNA or gDNA derived from T cells, B-cell-depleted T cells, or PBMCs. The dataset comprised deeply sampled blood TCRbeta repertoires from subjects exposed to, actively infected with, or recovered from COVID-19. The repertoires were released in a freely available public database intended as a resource for research on the immune response to SARS-CoV-2. The samples were drawn from the first 160 participants of the ongoing ImmuneRACE study and from 950 to 1,500 subjects provided by 6 global collaborators. Nearly every sample came with metadata listing a de-identified subject ID, COVID-19 status, age in years and sex. Where HLA class I and class II types were available, the types were taken from metadata supplied by the sample provider, not from assay-based typing.

The immunoSEQ Assay, a bias-controlled multiplex PCR, was used to amplify TCRbeta CDR3 regions from genomic DNA. On the authors' methods: The number of nucleated cells in each sample was estimated from the amplification of reference gene primers within the assay. To quantify the absolute abundance of each unique TCRbeta CDR3 rearrangement, sequence reads were collapsed and filtered. For each sample, productive Simpson clonality was calculated by taking the square root of Simpson's diversity index across productive rearrangements. In TCRdb, the immuneACCESS table is reduced to in-frame sequences with V and J assigned. These tables do not hold every clone; where another copy was compared, an unresolved V gene accounts for under half, and the others remain unexplained. V and J calls and clone size come straight from that table; D and trimming were deduced from the DNA. This sample comprises about 270,000 clones, 85% to 90% of them detected only once. Together, the top ten hold roughly 2.5% of the sample.

Participants in the prospective study were enrolled through a virtual design, were aged roughly 18 to 100 years, and lived in approximately 25 United States geographic areas. In the prospective study, participants were assigned to cohorts based on the clinical history participants reported in a screening survey and a study questionnaire. Recovered participants in ImmuneRACE Cohort 3 were defined as having two consecutive negative NP/OP PCR tests, clearance from a healthcare professional, or resolution of symptoms. Each participant in the prospective study had whole blood, serum and a nasopharyngeal or oropharyngeal swab collected by mobile phlebotomists. Participants in the prospective study had the option to provide additional blood draws and questionnaires over a roughly 2-month period. Before DNA extraction, prospective study blood samples were shipped either frozen or at room temperature. The full study reports these points: The quantity of clinical and demographic metadata differed by source and by participant and was supplied without curation.

Concerning this clone: The clone's antigen remains unknown. No per-base quality is available; no much larger clone lies one base away.

Its CDR3 holds 14 amino acids, cysteine through phenylalanine. CDR3 DNA only is kept here, 42 bases in frame from base 1. Clipping removes 3 bases from V and 3 bases from J, with 2 as the unmatched junction base count. The germline V gene (reference sequence) sets CDR1 to LNHDA and CDR2 to SQIVND. The sequencing sample was made of PBMCs or T cells enriched from blood (not recorded which). This sequence was found in a woman aged 18-29 years who had recovered from COVID-19. The rearrangement combines TRBV19 with TRBJ2-7; 10 bases in between match TRBD1. CDR3 loop: CASSIGTGDYEQYF. In nucleotides, the sequence is TGTGCCAGTAGTATTGGGACAGGGGACTACGAGCAGTACTTC.